Listed below are T cell receptor beta chains from one sample, sequenced in a study of cytomegalovirus exposure and HLA in healthy donors. The method was immunoSEQ multiplex PCR; TCRdb's version includes in-frame clones alone and lacks a portion of them. The sample carries about 200,000 clones, roughly 80% recorded once. Material for sequencing was PBMCs. These receptors all come from a woman under 30 in good health and CMV-seronegative. Both conserved end residues are part of each CDR3. The order of the fields is CDR3 DNA, CDR3 protein, V gene, clone size, D gene, J gene. D genes are given only for firm matches. Not all rows give a size; the values are once, few, many and, for expanded clones, a class.

DNA: TGCAGCGTGGACAGGGTCGGGCAGTTCTTC
CDR3: CSVDRVGQFF
V: TRBV29-1
size: .
D: TRBD1
J: TRBJ2-1

DNA: TGTGCCACCAGACTAGCGGACACCGGGGAGCTGTTTTTT
CDR3: CATRLADTGELFF
V: TRBV10-3
size: many
D: TRBD2
J: TRBJ2-2

DNA: TGTTCCAGCAGCCCCGGTCCAACTGGGGCCAACGTCCTGACTTTC
CDR3: CSSSPGPTGANVLTF
V: TRBV7-9
size: .
D: .
J: TRBJ2-6

DNA: TGCAGCGCTTCAGGGGTTCTGAACACTGAAGCTTTCTTT
CDR3: CSASGVLNTEAFF
V: TRBV29-1
size: .
D: .
J: TRBJ1-1

DNA: TGTGCCAGCAGCTTGGCTGGGAGAGGCGAGCAGTTCTTC
CDR3: CASSLAGRGEQFF
V: TRBV5-6
size: few
D: .
J: TRBJ2-1

DNA: TGTGCCTGGAGTCGGACAGGGAACTCTGGAAACACCATATATTTT
CDR3: CAWSRTGNSGNTIYF
V: TRBV30
size: .
D: TRBD1
J: TRBJ1-3

DNA: TGTGCCAGCAGTCTTCGGCAGGGCCTCTTGAACACTGAAGCTTTCTTT
CDR3: CASSLRQGLLNTEAFF
V: TRBV27
size: .
D: .
J: TRBJ1-1

DNA: TGTGCCAGCAGGACCTCCACCGAGCGGGGGACCCTGAAGAATGAGCAGTTCTTC
CDR3: CASRTSTERGTLKNEQFF
V: TRBV2
size: .
D: TRBD2
J: TRBJ2-1

DNA: TGTGCCAGTAGGGCGAGGACTAGCGGTGCTAGCACAGATACGCAGTATTTT
CDR3: CASRARTSGASTDTQYF
V: TRBV19
size: .
D: TRBD2
J: TRBJ2-3

DNA: TGTGCCATCAGTGAGGGATCTAGCGTAAATGAGCAGTTCTTC
CDR3: CAISEGSSVNEQFF
V: TRBV10-3
size: many
D: .
J: TRBJ2-1

DNA: TGTGCCAGCAGCCACCCCCGGGACAGGAAGGGGACCTACGAGCAGTACTTC
CDR3: CASSHPRDRKGTYEQYF
V: TRBV11-2
size: .
D: TRBD1
J: TRBJ2-7

DNA: TGTGCCAGCAGTTCGCCGGGACTAGCGGTTATGAACACCGGGGAGCTGTTTTTT
CDR3: CASSSPGLAVMNTGELFF
V: TRBV27
size: .
D: TRBD2
J: TRBJ2-2

DNA: TGTGCCAGCAGCCTGGTCCGGGACAGGATTAATGAAAAACTGTTTTTT
CDR3: CASSLVRDRINEKLFF
V: TRBV11-2
size: .
D: TRBD1
J: TRBJ1-4

DNA: TGTGCCAGCAGTTTAGGAGATTCTGCTGAAGCTTTCTTT
CDR3: CASSLGDSAEAFF
V: TRBV27
size: .
D: .
J: TRBJ1-1

DNA: TGTGCCAGCTCACCACTTGACAGGAGTAACTATGGCTACACCTTC
CDR3: CASSPLDRSNYGYTF
V: TRBV18
size: .
D: .
J: TRBJ1-2

DNA: TGTGCCAGCAGTTTATGGGGCGAGAGTCGAGACAATGAGCAGTTCTTC
CDR3: CASSLWGESRDNEQFF
V: TRBV28
size: .
D: .
J: TRBJ2-1

DNA: TGTGCCAGCAGCTACCCCGACAGGGGGTGGAAGACCCAGTACTTC
CDR3: CASSYPDRGWKTQYF
V: TRBV7-2
size: .
D: TRBD1
J: TRBJ2-5

DNA: TGCAGCGTTGGTCTAGCGGACTACAATGAGCAGTTCTTC
CDR3: CSVGLADYNEQFF
V: TRBV29-1
size: .
D: TRBD2
J: TRBJ2-1

DNA: TGTGCCAGCACCGGGAGGATCGCAGATACGCAGTATTTT
CDR3: CASTGRIADTQYF
V: TRBV27
size: .
D: TRBD2
J: TRBJ2-3

DNA: TGTGCCAGTAGTAGTCCCGGGACAGGGTTCGGGGAGCTGTTTTTT
CDR3: CASSSPGTGFGELFF
V: TRBV19
size: .
D: TRBD1
J: TRBJ2-2

DNA: TGTGCCAGCAGTTCCGGTCGACCAGGGCTGGGAAACACCATATATTTT
CDR3: CASSSGRPGLGNTIYF
V: TRBV6-5
size: .
D: .
J: TRBJ1-3

DNA: TGTGCCAGCAGTTCCATCCGCAGGTTGGTTGGAAACACCATATATTTT
CDR3: CASSSIRRLVGNTIYF
V: TRBV28
size: .
D: .
J: TRBJ1-3

DNA: TGTGCCAGCAGTCCCGGGATTAGCACAGATACGCAGTATTTT
CDR3: CASSPGISTDTQYF
V: TRBV6-5
size: .
D: .
J: TRBJ2-3

DNA: TGTGCCAGCAGCTTGGGCCTGGGGAGCAATGAGCAGTTCTTC
CDR3: CASSLGLGSNEQFF
V: TRBV5-4
size: once
D: .
J: TRBJ2-1

DNA: TGTGCCAGTAGTCCTCTAGCGGGAGCAGGGACGAATGAGCAGTTCTTC
CDR3: CASSPLAGAGTNEQFF
V: TRBV19
size: .
D: TRBD2
J: TRBJ2-1

DNA: TGCAGCGGATACAATAGCGGGAGTTGGGAGGGCACAGATACGCAGTATTTT
CDR3: CSGYNSGSWEGTDTQYF
V: TRBV29-1
size: .
D: TRBD2
J: TRBJ2-3

DNA: TGTGCCAGCAGTTACTCGTTTCGGGGGGTTGGCGGCTACACCTTC
CDR3: CASSYSFRGVGGYTF
V: TRBV6-5
size: .
D: .
J: TRBJ1-2

DNA: TGTGCCAGCAGCTCCGATAACTATTATGGCTACACCTTC
CDR3: CASSSDNYYGYTF
V: TRBV11-3
size: once
D: .
J: TRBJ1-2

DNA: TGTGCCAGCAGTCATACGGGACTAGCGGGAGGCTCCCCAGATACGCAGTATTTT
CDR3: CASSHTGLAGGSPDTQYF
V: TRBV5-6
size: .
D: TRBD2
J: TRBJ2-3

DNA: TGTGCCAGCAGTGAAAACGGGACTAGCGGGAGAACAGATGAGCAGTTCTTC
CDR3: CASSENGTSGRTDEQFF
V: TRBV25-1
size: many
D: TRBD2
J: TRBJ2-1

DNA: TGTGCCAGCAGTCCGCCGGGACTAGGGTCCCATGAGCAGTTCTTC
CDR3: CASSPPGLGSHEQFF
V: TRBV28
size: .
D: TRBD2
J: TRBJ2-1

DNA: TGTGCCAGCAGTAGAGGGACAGGGCATCGCACAGATACGCAGTATTTT
CDR3: CASSRGTGHRTDTQYF
V: TRBV27
size: .
D: TRBD1
J: TRBJ2-3

DNA: TGCAGCGTTGGGGAGTATTCCGGGGAGCTGTTTTTT
CDR3: CSVGEYSGELFF
V: TRBV29-1
size: .
D: .
J: TRBJ2-2

DNA: TGTGCCAGCAGCTTAGTCAATCCCGGTGCTAGGGAGACCCAGTACTTC
CDR3: CASSLVNPGARETQYF
V: TRBV7-9
size: .
D: .
J: TRBJ2-5

DNA: TGTGCCTGGAGTGTAGGCCGACGAGGGGGAGGCTACACCTTC
CDR3: CAWSVGRRGGGYTF
V: TRBV30
size: .
D: .
J: TRBJ1-2

DNA: TGTGCCAGCAGCTATCTAGCGGCCGCCTACAATGAGCAGTTCTTC
CDR3: CASSYLAAAYNEQFF
V: TRBV13
size: .
D: TRBD2
J: TRBJ2-1

DNA: TGTGCCAGCAGTGAAAGGTCTCGCGGGGATACGCAGTATTTT
CDR3: CASSERSRGDTQYF
V: TRBV6-1
size: .
D: .
J: TRBJ2-3